Listed here are 32 T cell receptor beta chains from one sample, sequenced in a study of blood T cell repertoires in COVID-19. The table came from immunoSEQ multiplex PCR; TCRdb's copy has only in-frame clones and leaves some out. The sample records 250,000 to 300,000 clones, about 91% being singletons. The specimen was peripheral blood. The receptors derive from a woman between 40 and 55 years old who had recovered from COVID-19.

The V gene is TRBV28, the J gene TRBJ2-2; tentative D call: TRBD1 (5 bases). V lost 1 base and J 3 bases, leaving 6 bases between the germline ends. The CDR3 loop spans 14 amino acids. CDR1 and CDR2 (germline): MDHEN, SYDVKM. The CDR3 sequence is CASSLFRDTGELFF. The DNA for the CDR3 is TGTGCCAGCAGTTTATTCAGGGACACCGGGGAGCTGTTTTTT.

This chain connects TRBV6-6 to TRBJ2-5, with D perhaps TRBD2 (5 bases). This CDR3 region has 16 residues. CDR1 MNHNY and CDR2 SVGAGI come from the germline V gene (reference sequence). Trimming left V 2 bases short and J 5 bases short, with 18 bases between. The CDR3, as DNA: TGTGCCAGCAGTTACCCGCCCTTCGGGGTGGGTGAGACCCAGTACTTC. This gives the protein CASSYPPFGVGETQYF.

The chain employs TRBV6-2 or TRBV6-3 and TRBJ2-4; tentatively, D is TRBD2 (5 bases). The CDR3 contains 16 residues. Germline-derived CDR1 and CDR2 are MNHEY and SVGEGT. Deletions cut 0 bases from V and 1 base from J, with 10 bases between. CDR3 region: CASSYSGISAKNIQYF. CDR3 in DNA: TGTGCCAGCAGTTACTCCGGGATATCGGCCAAAAACATTCAGTACTTC.

The V gene is TRBV10-2, the J gene TRBJ1-5, with a weak D call TRBD1 (5 bases). V was shortened by 0 bases and J by 0 bases, with 9 bases between the two germline ends. This CDR3 region has 16 residues. Germline V lookup: CDR1 WSHSY, CDR2 SAAADI. CDR3 DNA: TGCGCCAGCAGTGAGTCCCCAGGGTATAGCAATCAGCCCCAGCATTTT. Translation: CASSESPGYSNQPQHF.

The chain carries TRBV28 and TRBJ2-5; TRBD2 might be the D (5 bases). Germline CDR1 is MDHEN and CDR2 is SYDVKM. The CDR3 runs to 14 residues. Trimming stripped 5 bases from V and 7 bases from J, with 17 bases between. The CDR3 DNA reads TGTGCCAGCAGTCCTCCCCAGGAGGTGGGGACCCAGTACTTC. Translating gives CASSPPQEVGTQYF.

This chain links TRBV19 with TRBJ1-5, with 10 bases identical to TRBD1. The V segment lost 3 bases and the J segment 5 bases; nucleotides outside the gene matches: 7. CDR3 size: 16 residues. The V gene's germline CDR1 is LNHDA and CDR2 SQIVND (reference sequence). This chain's CDR3 is CASSIFPGQGHQPQHF. In nucleotides, the CDR3 is TGTGCCAGTAGTATTTTCCCGGGACAGGGGCATCAGCCCCAGCATTTT. Variable domain in full (rest from reference TRBV19 and TRBJ1-5): DGGITQSPKYLFRKEGQNVTLSCEQNLNHDAMYWYRQDPGQGLRLIYYSQIVNDFQKGDIAEGYSVSREKKESFPLTVTSAQKNPTAFYLCASSIFPGQGHQPQHFGDGTRLSIL.

This clone was counted at least ten times. The genes are TRBV9 and TRBJ2-1, with 11 bases lining up with TRBD2. Germline values: CDR1 SGDLS, CDR2 YYNGEE. The CDR3 has 13 residues. The ends lost 10 bases at V and 9 bases at J; junction bases unmatched: 9. The CDR3 DNA sequence: TGTGCCGGTGCTAGCGGGAGGTATGGTGAGCAGTTCTTC. Protein sequence: CAGASGRYGEQFF.

In this sample, this clone turned up once. V usage is TRBV15 and J usage is TRBJ1-3; 8 nucleotides match TRBD1. The CDR3 sequence is 15 residues long. With 1 base clipped from V and 4 bases from J, the junction kept 3 bases outside the gene matches. Germline V gives CDR1 LNHNV, CDR2 YYDKDF (reference sequence). The CDR3 sequence: CATSRVPGGGNTIYF. The CDR3 region has the DNA TGTGCCACCAGCAGAGTTCCAGGGGGCGGAAACACCATATATTTT.

The chain employs TRBV19 and TRBJ1-2; TRBD1 agrees at 11 bases. This CDR3 has 14 amino acids. J gave up 8 bases and V 3 bases, and 5 bases lay outside the gene matches. The germline CDR1 and CDR2 sequences are LNHDA and SQIVND (reference sequence). The CDR3 nucleotides read TGTGCCAGTAGTATCCTCGGACAGGGGGCGGGCTACACCTTC. It specifies CASSILGQGAGYTF.

J is TRBJ1-2 and V is TRBV5-1; possible D gene TRBD1, 5 bases. Germline loops: CDR1 SGHRS, CDR2 YFSETQ. V was shortened by 4 bases and J by 6 bases, with 16 bases between the two germline ends. There are 14 residues in the CDR3. CDR3 DNA sequence: TGCGCCAGCAGCGGAAACATGGGAGGGGATGGCTACACCTTC. It codes for CASSGNMGGDGYTF.

The chain carries TRBV5-1 and TRBJ2-1; a weak D match, TRBD1 (5 bases). CDR3 length: 16 amino acids. Germline lookup yields CDR1 SGHRS and CDR2 YFSETQ. V lost 2 bases, J lost 6 bases, and 18 bases lay in between. The CDR3: CASSLSGSVSSNEQFF. As DNA, the CDR3 is TGCGCCAGCAGCTTATCAGGGTCGGTCTCGAGCAATGAGCAGTTCTTC.

The rearrangement uses TRBV7-3 and TRBJ2-3; 12 bases line up with TRBD2. Germline CDR1 and CDR2: SGHTA and FQGTGA. V lost 4 bases and J lost 2; bases outside the gene matches: 7. This CDR3 spans 17 amino acids. CDR3 loop: CASSSPTSGGFTDTQYF. CDR3 sequence (DNA): TGTGCCAGCAGCTCCCCGACTAGCGGGGGATTCACAGATACGCAGTATTTT.

This chain connects TRBV3-1 (or the pseudogene TRBV3-2) to TRBJ2-2, with 10 bases aligning to TRBD2. The CDR3 is 15 amino acids. V lost 1 base, J lost 6 bases, and 2 bases stayed unmatched. Germline loops: CDR1 LGHDT, CDR2 YNNKEL (reference sequence). This CDR3 is CASSQASGGAGELFF. The CDR3 bases are TGTGCCAGCAGCCAAGCTAGCGGGGGCGCCGGGGAGCTGTTTTTT.

The chain joins TRBV10-3 to TRBJ1-1; 10 bases align to TRBD1. The CDR3 totals 14 residues. CDR1 is ENHRY, CDR2 SYGVKD, per germline. The trim removed 6 bases at V and 1 base at J, leaving 2 bases unmatched. In nucleotides, the CDR3 is TGTGCCATCAGGGGGACAGGGGAGAACACTGAAGCTTTCTTT. Its translation is CAIRGTGENTEAFF.

The rearrangement uses TRBV20-1 and TRBJ2-7; 7 positions agree with TRBD2. V trimming: 3 bases; J trimming: 2 bases; junction bases outside the gene matches: 1. Germline V gene data show CDR1 as DFQATT and CDR2 as SNEGSKA (reference sequence). This CDR3 comprises 12 residues. In DNA form, the CDR3 reads TGCAGTGCTAGTAGCGGGCCCTACGAGCAGTACTTC. Its translation: CSASSGPYEQYF.

This clone was seen a few times. The V gene is TRBV2, the J gene TRBJ1-1; no clear D gene. Germline values: CDR1 SNHLY, CDR2 FYNNEI. This CDR3 has 11 amino acids. Between the trimmed V and J ends, which lost 6 bases and 4 bases, there was a span of 6 bases. The CDR3 here is CASRRSTEAFF. The CDR3 DNA reads TGTGCCAGCAGGCGAAGCACTGAAGCTTTCTTT.

The genes are TRBV9 and TRBJ2-1; 8 bases agree with TRBD2. CDR1 is SGDLS, CDR2 YYNGEE, per germline. V shed 1 base and J 7 bases; nucleotides not matched to a gene: 7. The CDR3 sequence is 15 residues long. The CDR3 spells CASSVMSGSGNEQFF. The CDR3 bases are TGTGCCAGCAGCGTAATGAGCGGGAGTGGTAATGAGCAGTTCTTC.

This CDR3 reads CASSSQATGELFF. The CDR3 DNA reads TGTGCCAGCAGCTCGCAGGCCACCGGGGAGCTGTTTTTT. J is TRBJ2-2 and V is TRBV7-9; D is unclear. The CDR3 sequence is 13 residues long. Trimming took off 4 bases at V and 4 bases at J, with 7 bases between the two ends. Looked up from germline, CDR1 is SEHNR and CDR2 is FQNEAQ (reference sequence).

The chain has TRBV29-1 and TRBJ2-7; 7 bases line up with TRBD2. The ends lost 7 bases at V and 0 bases at J; junction bases unmatched: 6. This CDR3 region has 13 residues. Germline V gene sequence: CDR1 SQVTM, CDR2 ANQGSEA. CDR3 DNA: TGCAGCGCCCTTACTAGCGACTCCTACGAGCAGTACTTC. Amino acid sequence: CSALTSDSYEQYF.

The chain joins TRBV19 to TRBJ2-1; D might be TRBD1 (6 bases). Germline CDR1 and CDR2: LNHDA and SQIVND (reference sequence). Trimming cost V 7 bases and J 8 bases, with 12 bases left between them. This CDR3 comprises 12 residues. In nucleotides, the CDR3 is TGTGCCAGTAAACCCCAGGGGCATGAGCAGTTCTTC. Amino acid sequence: CASKPQGHEQFF.

J is TRBJ2-7 and V is TRBV6-5; the match to TRBD2 covers 8 bases. Germline trimming cut 0 bases from V and 7 bases from J; bases unmatched to any gene: 8. The CDR3 sequence is 15 residues long. The germline CDR1 and CDR2 sequences are MNHEY and SVGAGI. The CDR3 bases are TGTGCCAGCAGTTACTCCCCGGGGGGGGCGCAAGAGCAGTACTTC. Amino acid sequence: CASSYSPGGAQEQYF.

In this sample, this clone turned up once. The chain combines TRBV5-1 with TRBJ2-5; TRBD2 matches at 7 bases. This CDR3 spans 15 amino acids. Germline V gene lookup returns CDR1 SGHRS and CDR2 YFSETQ. After removal of 1 base from V and 2 bases from J, the junction contained 5 bases not matched to a gene. The CDR3 sequence is CASSLWGRGQETQYF. CDR3 sequence (DNA): TGCGCCAGCAGCTTGTGGGGGAGGGGACAAGAGACCCAGTACTTC.

The rearrangement links TRBV11-2 to TRBJ2-7, with 8 bases that match TRBD1. Trimming at V came to 1 base and at J to 7 bases, leaving 12 bases not matched to a gene. The CDR3 runs to 16 residues. Germline V lookup: CDR1 SGHAT, CDR2 FQNNGV. This CDR3 reads CASSLGARGTGHEQYF. As DNA, the CDR3 is TGTGCCAGCAGCTTAGGAGCGAGGGGGACAGGACATGAGCAGTACTTC.

The chain carries TRBV19 and TRBJ2-5; 8 nucleotides align to TRBD1. V lost 6 bases, J lost 2 bases, and 2 bases stayed unmatched. The CDR3 length is 13 residues. Germline V gene lookup returns CDR1 LNHDA and CDR2 SQIVND (reference sequence). The CDR3 bases are TGTGCCAGTAGACAGGGGGGTCAAGAGACCCAGTACTTC. This translates into CASRQGGQETQYF. Full variable domain (rest looked up from reference TRBV19 and TRBJ2-5): DGGITQSPKYLFRKEGQNVTLSCEQNLNHDAMYWYRQDPGQGLRLIYYSQIVNDFQKGDIAEGYSVSREKKESFPLTVTSAQKNPTAFYLCASRQGGQETQYFGPGTRLLVL.

The rearrangement links TRBV19 to TRBJ1-4; D perhaps matches TRBD1 (5 bases). Germline CDR1 LNHDA, CDR2 SQIVND (reference sequence). Trimming left V 3 bases short and J 8 bases short, with 13 bases between. This CDR3 is 14 amino acids long. CDR3 bases: TGTGCCAGTAGTATGGGGCCCACAGGAGAAAAACTGTTTTTT. Translated: CASSMGPTGEKLFF.

The chain joins TRBV28 to TRBJ1-1, with a possible D match to TRBD1 (6 bases). V was trimmed by 11 bases and J by 6 bases, leaving 13 bases between them. CDR3 length: 11 residues. Germline CDR1 MDHEN, CDR2 SYDVKM. The CDR3 loop is CAVRGKPEAFF. The CDR3 nucleotides are TGTGCCGTGAGGGGGAAGCCTGAAGCTTTCTTT.

The chain couples TRBV5-1 to TRBJ1-2; D uncertain. Trimming cost V 3 bases and J 0 bases, with 18 bases left between them. The CDR3 loop spans 17 amino acids. Looked up from germline, CDR1 is SGHRS and CDR2 is YFSETQ. CDR3 residues: CASSSTPEQLTNYGYTF. Written as DNA, the CDR3 is TGCGCCAGCAGCTCAACACCAGAACAGCTAACTAACTATGGCTACACCTTC. Together with reference TRBV5-1 and TRBJ1-2, the CDR3 gives the full variable domain: KAGVTQTPRYLIKTRGQQVTLSCSPISGHRSVSWYQQTPGQGLQFLFEYFSETQRNKGNFPGRFSGRQFSNSRSEMNVSTLELGDSALYLCASSSTPEQLTNYGYTFGSGTRLTVV.

V usage is TRBV29-1 and J usage is TRBJ1-4, with D hard to call. V lost 1 base, J lost 0 bases, and 9 bases lay in between. CDR1 and CDR2 from the germline V gene are SQVTM and ANQGSEA. The CDR3 contains 15 residues. The CDR3 DNA follows: TGCAGCGTTGAAGGCGGGGTGGCAACTAATGAAAAACTGTTTTTT. It specifies CSVEGGVATNEKLFF.

The chain has TRBV5-6 and TRBJ2-3; possibly TRBD2 for D (5 bases). Per germline, CDR1 SGHDT and CDR2 YYEEEE. Trimming removed 2 bases at V and 5 bases at J, with 12 bases between. This CDR3 spans 14 amino acids. The CDR3 here is CASSFAGSQDTQYF. DNA of the CDR3: TGTGCCAGCAGCTTTGCGGGCAGCCAAGATACGCAGTATTTT.

The chain couples TRBV6-5 to TRBJ2-3; D is possibly TRBD2 (6 bases). This CDR3 spans 13 amino acids. Trimming stripped 0 bases from V and 5 bases from J, with 6 bases between. CDR1 is MNHEY and CDR2 is SVGAGI in the germline V gene. CDR3 sequence: CASSYSGGDTQYF. The CDR3, as DNA: TGTGCCAGCAGTTACTCGGGGGGAGATACGCAGTATTTT.

The chain has TRBV12-3 or TRBV12-4 and TRBJ1-2; unclear D gene. V lost 6 bases and J lost 5, with 13 bases in between. This CDR3 is built from 13 residues. CDR3 region: CASSPTAGYGYTF. CDR3 DNA sequence: TGTGCCAGCAGCCCTACGGCGGGGTATGGCTACACCTTC.

This clone was seen a single time. The chain is built from TRBV19 and TRBJ1-3; D ambiguous. The CDR3 has 14 residues. V lost 7 bases and J lost 0, with 10 bases in between. Germline V gene lookup returns CDR1 LNHDA and CDR2 SQIVND (reference sequence). The CDR3 region has the DNA TGTGCCAGTAATCGCGCCGTCTCTGGAAACACCATATATTTT. It yields the protein CASNRAVSGNTIYF.